What follows describes a single T cell receptor beta chain. The antigen is not known. These data are taken from a study of Ad26.COV2.S vaccination and SARS-CoV-2 variants. Study findings and constraints: Compared with placebo recipients, vaccine recipients had higher spike-specific TCR breadth. Those who received vaccine or placebo ended up with similar non-spike TCR breadth. Measurements of TCR breadth and depth may have given underestimates of the total T cell responses.

Treatment here: 15 to 20 received Ad26.COV2.S at low or high dose, single or two shots; about 5 received placebo; per-sample allocation not given. Samples were taken on day 63 after the first vaccine or placebo injection. Clones were read by immunoSEQ multiplex PCR, and TCRdb kept only the in-frame ones, dropping some. This table has 350,000 to 500,000 clones, roughly 89% appearing once. The CDR3 contains 14 residues. CDR1 SGDLS and CDR2 YYNGEE come from the germline V gene. Between the trimmed V and J ends, which lost 0 bases and 4 bases, there was a span of 5 bases. The chain has TRBV9 and TRBJ1-6; D uncertain. Sequenced material: peripheral blood, taken in a trial of Ad26.COV2.S vaccine versus placebo. The receptor was isolated from a person between 18 and 59 years old who received the Ad26.COV2.S COVID-19 vaccine or a placebo. The CDR3: CASSVDTYNSPLHF. CDR3 bases: TGTGCCAGCAGCGTAGATACTTATAATTCACCCCTCCACTTT.